These 27 T cell receptor beta chains originate from one sample sequenced in a study of T-cell reconstitution after alpha-beta-depleted transplantation in children. Unique molecular identifiers featured in how the TCRbeta library was prepared. TCRdb re-analysed the PCR reads in MiXCR, keeping a single row per CDR3 protein. The data show approximately 430,000 distinct CDR3 sequences, 15% to 20% seen once. Sequencing used PBMCs, mostly from graft donor cells, obtained 360 days after TCRalphabeta/CD19-depleted stem cell transplant. The receptors were gathered from a boy under two years old who had a stem cell transplant for Wiskott-Aldrich syndrome, so the T cells may come from the graft donor.

This clonotype was seen repeatedly, ten times or more. The chain links TRBV4-1 to TRBJ2-7; D ambiguous. Germline V gene lookup returns CDR1 MGHRA and CDR2 YSYEKL. This CDR3 is 13 amino acids long. Between the trimmed V and J ends, which lost 1 base and 3 bases, there was a span of 7 bases. This CDR3 reads CASSQGSLYEQYF. The CDR3 bases are TGCGCCAGCAGCCAAGGGAGCCTCTACGAGCAGTACTTC.

Many counts were recorded for this clonotype. The J gene is TRBJ2-7, the V gene TRBV10-3; possible D gene TRBD1, 6 bases. The germline V gene encodes CDR1 ENHRY and CDR2 SYGVKD. V lost 2 bases to trimming and J lost 1 base, with 12 bases between them. The CDR3 covers 15 residues. CDR3 DNA sequence: TGTGCCATCAGTGAGGGAGACAGGTCTTCCTACGAGCAGTACTTC. It translates to CAISEGDRSSYEQYF.

This clonotype was seen more than once but under ten times. The rearrangement joins TRBV9 to TRBJ2-1; the match to TRBD2 covers 13 bases. The germline V gene encodes CDR1 SGDLS and CDR2 YYNGEE. The CDR3 runs to 19 residues. The V gene end was trimmed by 2 bases and the J gene end by 1 base; junction bases not matched to a gene: 9. CDR3 coding DNA: TGTGCCAGCAGCGTGAGGGGACTAGCGGGACCCCCTTCCTACAATGAGCAGTTCTTC. It yields the protein CASSVRGLAGPPSYNEQFF.

This clonotype was recorded a few times. The chain recombines TRBV29-1 with TRBJ2-6, with D hard to call. In germline, CDR1 is SQVTM, CDR2 ANQGSEA. The CDR3 has 15 residues. V lost 5 bases to trimming and J lost 2 bases, with 13 bases between them. The CDR3 spells CSVSELQAGANVLTF. CDR3 in DNA: TGCAGCGTTTCCGAGCTCCAGGCTGGGGCCAACGTCCTGACTTTC.

The table lists this clonotype with a few counts. The genes are TRBV4-3 and TRBJ2-7; 10 nucleotides line up with TRBD2. The germline gives CDR1 LGHNA, CDR2 YSLEER. This CDR3 contains 15 residues. CDR3 protein: CATQPLASGSNEQYF. In DNA form, the CDR3 reads TGCGCTACCCAGCCCCTAGCTAGCGGGAGTAACGAGCAGTACTTC.

This clonotype has a handful of counts. The chain links TRBV20-1 to TRBJ1-4; 7 bases fit TRBD1. CDR1 is DFQATT, CDR2 SNEGSKA, per germline (reference sequence). Germline trimming cut 0 bases from V and 4 bases from J; bases unmatched to any gene: 5. The CDR3 is 15 amino acids. This CDR3 reads CSARDEQGRNEKLFF. In nucleotides, the CDR3 is TGCAGTGCTAGAGATGAACAGGGGCGTAATGAAAAACTGTTTTTT.

Ten or more counts support this clonotype. The CDR3 nucleotides read TGTGCCAGCAGTTTTCATGAGGGGACCCAGTACTTC. This sequence encodes CASSFHEGTQYF. The V call is TRBV12-3 or TRBV12-4, the J call TRBJ2-5, with D tentatively TRBD2 (5 bases). The length of the CDR3 is 12 residues. V lost 3 bases to trimming and J lost 7 bases, with 9 bases between them.

This clonotype has more than one count but fewer than ten. The rearrangement joins TRBV5-5 to TRBJ2-1, with 10 bases matching TRBD2. V gave up 4 bases and J gave up 5 bases; unmatched junction bases: 9. The CDR3 has 16 amino acids. The germline gives CDR1 SGHKS, CDR2 YYEKEE (reference sequence). CDR3 nucleotide sequence: TGTGCCAGCAGCCTGGGAGTGGGACTAGCGCACAATGAGCAGTTCTTC. Its protein product is CASSLGVGLAHNEQFF.

CDR3: CASSFQLFQETQYF. The CDR3 DNA follows: TGTGCCAGCAGCTTCCAACTATTCCAAGAGACCCAGTACTTC. The chain recombines TRBV5-4 with TRBJ2-5; no clear D gene. V was pared by 2 bases and J by 1 base, with 9 bases between. CDR3 length equals 14 residues. The germline V gene encodes CDR1 SGHNT and CDR2 YYREEE (reference sequence).

The rearrangement joins TRBV10-3 to TRBJ2-5; tentatively, D is TRBD1 or TRBD2 (5 bases each). From germline, CDR1 is ENHRY and CDR2 SYGVKD. V was clipped by 5 bases and J by 7 bases, with 23 bases between them. This CDR3 comprises 16 residues. The CDR3 DNA follows: TGTGCCATCAGTTCTACATCTACCGGGGCCCCGGGGACCCAGTACTTC. It translates to CAISSTSTGAPGTQYF.

V gene TRBV24-1 combines with J gene TRBJ2-2, with a weak D call TRBD2 (7 bases). Germline V gene lookup returns CDR1 KGHDR and CDR2 SFDVKD. This CDR3 comprises 17 residues. Trimming shortened V by 0 bases and J by 4 bases, and 14 bases separated the two germline ends. In DNA form, the CDR3 reads TGTGCCACCAGTGATTTGCGCGGGGGCCCGGGCACCGGGGAGCTGTTTTTT. Its translation is CATSDLRGGPGTGELFF.

The chain is built from TRBV7-9 and TRBJ2-7; 8 positions match TRBD1. Germline lookup yields CDR1 SEHNR and CDR2 FQNEAQ (reference sequence). This CDR3 spans 16 amino acids. The J segment lost 2 bases and the V segment lost 0 bases, leaving 6 bases of the junction unmatched. The CDR3 here is CASSLAKGQGTYEQYF. DNA for the CDR3: TGTGCCAGCAGCTTAGCGAAAGGACAGGGAACCTACGAGCAGTACTTC.

This clonotype was recorded a few times. V and J are TRBV2 and TRBJ1-4, with D perhaps TRBD1 (5 bases). V was pared by 4 bases and J by 8 bases, with 11 bases between. CDR3 length: 13 residues. Germline CDR1 is SNHLY and CDR2 is FYNNEI. The CDR3 nucleotides are TGTGCCAGCAGTGGGGGGTTGCGAGAAAAACTGTTTTTT. It encodes CASSGGLREKLFF.

The chain uses TRBV12-3 or TRBV12-4 and TRBJ2-5, with 7 bases fitting TRBD2. The CDR3 totals 15 residues. The J segment lost 7 bases and the V segment lost 3 bases, leaving 11 bases of the junction unmatched. CDR3 residues: CASSFRASGNRTQYF. CDR3 coding DNA: TGTGCCAGCAGTTTTCGGGCTAGCGGAAACAGGACCCAGTACTTC.

The table lists this clonotype with a few counts. The chain has TRBV5-1 and TRBJ1-5; 8 bases fit TRBD1. CDR1 and CDR2 (germline): SGHRS, YFSETQ. This CDR3 is built from 14 residues. V shed 6 bases, J shed 4 bases, and the junction held 6 bases outside the gene matches. CDR3 sequence: CASNPYRGNQPQHF. As DNA, the CDR3 is TGCGCCAGCAACCCTTACAGGGGGAATCAGCCCCAGCATTTT.

This clonotype was seen a few times. V is TRBV5-1 and J is TRBJ2-4; D possibly corresponds to TRBD2 (5 bases). Germline loops: CDR1 SGHRS, CDR2 YFSETQ. This CDR3 is 15 amino acids long. Trimming removed 2 bases at V and 1 base at J, with 10 bases between. This chain's CDR3 is CASSFRGPAKNIQYF. CDR3 nucleotide sequence: TGCGCCAGCAGCTTTCGGGGTCCGGCCAAAAACATTCAGTACTTC.

This clonotype was seen only a few times. This chain joins TRBV2 and TRBJ2-2, with unresolved D. Germline V gives CDR1 SNHLY, CDR2 FYNNEI. V lost 5 bases to trimming and J lost 7 bases, with 2 bases between them. CDR3 length: 10 residues. The CDR3 nucleotides read TGTGCCAGCAGTAACGGGGAGCTGTTTTTT. Translation gives CASSNGELFF.

This clonotype came up a few times. The chain recombines TRBV5-1 with TRBJ2-2, with D perhaps being TRBD1 or TRBD2 (7 bases each). Germline V gene sequence: CDR1 SGHRS, CDR2 YFSETQ. The V and J ends lost 1 base and 4 bases respectively, with 14 bases between them. This CDR3 has 16 amino acids. The CDR3 region is CASSLSTGEGTGELFF. CDR3 in DNA: TGCGCCAGCAGCTTGAGTACAGGGGAGGGCACCGGGGAGCTGTTTTTT. Based on the CDR3 plus reference TRBV5-1 and TRBJ2-2, the full variable domain is KAGVTQTPRYLIKTRGQQVTLSCSPISGHRSVSWYQQTPGQGLQFLFEYFSETQRNKGNFPGRFSGRQFSNSRSEMNVSTLELGDSALYLCASSLSTGEGTGELFFGEGSRLTVL.

V usage is TRBV20-1 and J usage is TRBJ2-5, with D unresolved. The CDR3 consists of 13 residues. V was cut by 6 bases and J by 0 bases, with 11 bases left in between. Germline-derived CDR1 and CDR2 are DFQATT and SNEGSKA (reference sequence). The CDR3, as DNA: TGCAGTGCCTCGCCCGGCTACCAAGAGACCCAGTACTTC. Its protein product is CSASPGYQETQYF.

V is TRBV5-1 and J is TRBJ2-3, with 13 bases fitting TRBD2. V lost 1 base, J lost 2 bases, and 10 bases stayed unmatched. Germline CDR1 is SGHRS and CDR2 is YFSETQ. The CDR3 is 19 residues long. The DNA for the CDR3 is TGCGCCAGCAGCTTGAATCGACTAGCGGGGGGTACCCTCACAGATACGCAGTATTTT. Its translation: CASSLNRLAGGTLTDTQYF.

In its sample, this clonotype was seen many times. The V gene is TRBV27, the J gene TRBJ2-3, with D perhaps TRBD1 (5 bases). Germline V gene lookup returns CDR1 MNHEY and CDR2 SMNVEV (reference sequence). V was cut by 2 bases and J by 1 base, with 10 bases left in between. CDR3 size: 15 residues. CDR3 region: CASSLRAGRTDTQYF. The CDR3 DNA is TGTGCCAGCAGTTTACGGGCAGGGCGCACAGATACGCAGTATTTT.

In this sample, this clonotype turned up many times. The chain carries TRBV6-1 and TRBJ2-1; D perhaps matches TRBD1 (5 bases). The CDR3 has 15 amino acids. Germline V gene data show CDR1 as MNHNS and CDR2 as SASEGT. Trimming shortened V by 0 bases and J by 7 bases, and 13 bases separated the two germline ends. CDR3 sequence (DNA): TGTGCCAGCAGTGAAGCCACTCAGGGTTTTAATGAGCAGTTCTTC. This gives the protein CASSEATQGFNEQFF.

This chain links TRBV6-1 with TRBJ2-7; D perhaps matches TRBD2 (7 bases). CDR1 is MNHNS, CDR2 SASEGT, per germline. The CDR3 sequence is 15 residues long. Trimming left V 7 bases short and J 0 bases short, with 16 bases between. The CDR3: CASKGIGGASYEQYF. CDR3 sequence (DNA): TGTGCCAGCAAGGGGATTGGGGGGGCCTCCTACGAGCAGTACTTC.

This clonotype was counted between two and nine times. The chain combines TRBV5-1 with TRBJ2-7; a weak D match, TRBD1 (6 bases). Trimming cost V 3 bases and J 0 bases, with 16 bases left between them. Germline-derived CDR1 and CDR2 are SGHRS and YFSETQ. The CDR3 extends over 16 amino acids. The CDR3 DNA reads TGCGCCAGCAGCTCCGGGACACCTCCGAGCTCCTACGAGCAGTACTTC. Encoded protein: CASSSGTPPSSYEQYF.

This sequence joins TRBV28 and TRBJ2-5; D gene uncertain. V lost 5 bases to trimming and J lost 7 bases, with 14 bases between them. From germline, CDR1 is MDHEN and CDR2 SYDVKM. CDR3 length: 13 residues. In DNA, the CDR3 is TGTGCCAGCAGTCCGCTCGGACCAGGGACCCAGTACTTC. The encoded protein is CASSPLGPGTQYF.

Turning to this clonotype: This may come from a read error, since a much larger clone is one base off. The chain links TRBV5-1 to TRBJ2-5; the D is unclear. Trimming left V 4 bases short and J 2 bases short, with 12 bases between. CDR1 SGHRS and CDR2 YFSETQ come from the germline V gene. The CDR3 is 14 residues long. The CDR3 DNA reads TGCGCCAGCAGCACTAAGACTGGACAAGAGACCCAGTACTTC. It translates to CASSTKTGQETQYF.

The chain uses TRBV20-1 and TRBJ2-3; 8 bases agree with TRBD2. CDR3 length: 16 amino acids. The V gene's germline CDR1 is DFQATT and CDR2 SNEGSKA (reference sequence). V lost 0 bases, J lost 0 bases, and 5 bases stayed unmatched. CDR3 bases: TGCAGTGCTAGAGATCATCTAGCGGGCAGCACAGATACGCAGTATTTT. Translation: CSARDHLAGSTDTQYF.